This TCR beta chain was documented in a study of blood T cell repertoires in COVID-19. The V end lost 3 bases, the J end lost 0 bases, and 8 bases lay between the germline ends. This CDR3 comprises 15 residues. CDR1 is LNHDA, CDR2 SQIVND, per germline (reference sequence). Measured with immunoSEQ multiplex PCR; TCRdb has only the in-frame clones, and not every one. The sample yields some 96,000 clones, 87% seen once. The sequence derives from a man aged 25 to 40 in a cohort sampled during active COVID-19. Sequencing input: peripheral blood. This sequence joins TRBV19 and TRBJ2-2; the D gene is possibly TRBD2 (5 bases). CDR3 in amino acids: CASSMVGANTGELFF. The CDR3 DNA is TGTGCCAGTAGTATGGTGGGAGCGAACACCGGGGAGCTGTTTTTT.